Listed here are 23 T cell receptor beta chains from one sample, sequenced in a study of cytomegalovirus exposure and HLA in healthy donors. PCR was performed using 60 Vbeta and 13 Jbeta primers. Only in-frame clones appear in the TCRdb table, and some are missing; sequencing was by immunoSEQ multiplex PCR. The data contain 150,000 or so clones, nearly 70% of them singletons. The material sequenced was PBMCs. These receptors came from a young man in good health and CMV-seropositive.

In its sample, this clone was seen a few times. V usage is TRBV5-4 and J usage is TRBJ1-5; 8 positions agree with TRBD1. The CDR3 covers 15 residues. Germline V gene data show CDR1 as SGHNT and CDR2 as YYREEE (reference sequence). V lost 4 bases and J lost 3; bases outside the gene matches: 6. The chain's CDR3 is CASSPGQGTNQPQHF. The CDR3 DNA is TGTGCCAGCAGCCCCGGACAGGGAACCAATCAGCCCCAGCATTTT.

This clone was counted a single time. This chain uses TRBV7-3 with TRBJ2-1; 7 positions agree with TRBD1. Germline V lookup: CDR1 SGHTA, CDR2 FQGTGA. J lost 7 bases, V lost 6 bases, and 12 bases had no gene match. This CDR3 has 15 amino acids. This CDR3 is CASSTGTAFSNEQFF. The DNA of the CDR3 is TGTGCCAGCAGTACCGGGACAGCCTTTTCAAATGAGCAGTTCTTC.

The chain uses TRBV19 and TRBJ2-5, with 9 bases fitting TRBD1. V lost 6 bases and J lost 5; bases outside the gene matches: 10. The CDR3 covers 15 residues. Germline CDR1 and CDR2: LNHDA and SQIVND (reference sequence). The CDR3 loop reads CASRGTGMILETQYF. CDR3 bases: TGTGCCAGTAGAGGGACAGGGATGATACTGGAGACCCAGTACTTC.

This chain uses TRBV19 with TRBJ2-2, with TRBD2 matching 14 bases. This CDR3 comprises 15 residues. The trim removed 9 bases at V and 8 bases at J, leaving 8 bases unmatched. Germline lookup yields CDR1 LNHDA and CDR2 SQIVND (reference sequence). The CDR3 sequence: CASRPTSGGGGELFF. The CDR3 nucleotides read TGTGCCAGCAGGCCGACTAGCGGGGGGGGAGGGGAGCTGTTTTTT. The full variable domain, with the rest looked up from reference TRBV19 and TRBJ2-2, is DGGITQSPKYLFRKEGQNVTLSCEQNLNHDAMYWYRQDPGQGLRLIYYSQIVNDFQKGDIAEGYSVSREKKESFPLTVTSAQKNPTAFYLCASRPTSGGGGELFFGEGSRLTVL.

The V gene is TRBV10-2, the J gene TRBJ1-1; possibly TRBD1 for D (5 bases). CDR1 is WSHSY, CDR2 SAAADI, per germline. The V gene lost 0 bases and the J gene lost 5 bases, with 10 bases spanning the gap. The CDR3 consists of 14 residues. DNA of the CDR3: TGCGCCAGCAGTGAGTCCAGGACACTGACTGAAGCTTTCTTT. Translated: CASSESRTLTEAFF.

The chain combines TRBV19 with TRBJ1-2; D is unresolved. The CDR3 contains 10 residues. Per the germline V gene, CDR1 is LNHDA and CDR2 is SQIVND (reference sequence). Trimming took 8 bases from V and 10 from J, leaving 11 bases between them. CDR3 region: CASRSGAYTF. Written as DNA, the CDR3 is TGTGCCAGTCGGAGTGGTGCCTACACCTTC.

The chain combines TRBV6-5 with TRBJ2-2; 11 bases map to TRBD2. V trimming: 4 bases; J trimming: 2 bases; junction bases outside the gene matches: 3. The CDR3 spans 16 residues. CDR1 and CDR2 from the germline V gene are MNHEY and SVGAGI. CDR3 nucleotides: TGTGCCAGCAGTTTTAGCGGGAGGGTAAACACCGGGGAGCTGTTTTTT. Protein product: CASSFSGRVNTGELFF.

The chain links TRBV2 to TRBJ1-2, with 8 bases aligning to TRBD1. Per the germline V gene, CDR1 is SNHLY and CDR2 is FYNNEI. V was pared by 9 bases and J by 5 bases, with 8 bases of the junction left unmatched. This CDR3 is built from 13 residues. DNA of the CDR3: TGTGCCAGGCCGGGACAGGAAGATTATGGCTACACCTTC. It is translated as CARPGQEDYGYTF.

This clone occurred a few times. The genes are TRBV6-1 and TRBJ2-7; TRBD2 might be the D (6 bases). The length of the CDR3 is 14 residues. V lost 7 bases to trimming and J lost 5 bases, with 18 bases between them. The germline V gene has CDR1 MNHNS and CDR2 SASEGT. CDR3 DNA sequence: TGTGCCAGCAATTGGGGGGAGGTCGGGAACGAGCAGTACTTC. Residues: CASNWGEVGNEQYF.

This clone showed up just a few times. Compared with germline, one end of the junction differs, possibly owing to a read error. The CDR3 DNA reads TGCAGCGCTCCCCGGGGTCTAGCGGGAGAGGTGTGCTCCTCCAATGAGCAGTTCTTC. This translates into CSAPRGLAGEVCSSNEQFF. The genes are TRBV29-1 and TRBJ2-1; 10 bases line up with TRBD2. The CDR3 has 19 amino acids. Germline V lookup: CDR1 SQVTM, CDR2 ANQGSEA.

The chain has TRBV5-1 and TRBJ2-2; D possibly corresponds to TRBD1 (6 bases). Trimming shortened V by 4 bases and J by 4 bases, and 11 bases separated the two germline ends. Germline V gene data show CDR1 as SGHRS and CDR2 as YFSETQ. The CDR3 sequence is 14 residues long. The CDR3 DNA reads TGCGCCAGCAGCGGAAACAGGGCCACCGGGGAGCTGTTTTTT. Translated, it gives CASSGNRATGELFF.

The chain recombines TRBV10-2 with TRBJ1-1; D may be TRBD1 (5 bases). Trimming removed 6 bases from V and 1 base from J, with 12 bases in between. Germline values: CDR1 WSHSY, CDR2 SAAADI. The CDR3 is made up of 14 amino acids. CDR3 sequence: CASSELRENTEAFF. CDR3 DNA: TGCGCCAGCAGCGAGCTCAGGGAGAACACTGAAGCTTTCTTT.

The chain couples TRBV6-1 to TRBJ2-5; D unclear. There are 12 residues in the CDR3. The germline CDR1 and CDR2 sequences are MNHNS and SASEGT. V was pared by 1 base and J by 3 bases, with 3 bases between. The DNA for the CDR3 is TGTGCCAGCAGTGAAGTAGAAGAGACCCAGTACTTC. Its protein product is CASSEVEETQYF.

The sample holds one count of this clone. The chain employs TRBV30 and TRBJ2-7; 7 bases are a match to TRBD1. This CDR3 is built from 13 residues. Germline CDR1 and CDR2: GTSNPN and SVGIG (reference sequence). V dropped 1 base and J dropped 2; count of bases not matched to a gene: 2. CDR3 bases: TGTGCCTGGAGTGGGGACAGTCCCTACGAGCAGTACTTC. Protein sequence: CAWSGDSPYEQYF.

V is TRBV5-8 and J is TRBJ2-2, with D possibly matching TRBD1 (5 bases). This CDR3 has 17 residues. Germline V gene lookup returns CDR1 SGHTS and CDR2 YDEGEE. Deletions cut 0 bases from V and 0 bases from J, with 12 bases between. In nucleotides, the CDR3 is TGTGCCAGCAGCTTGGGTGGTGACAGTTCGAACACCGGGGAGCTGTTTTTT. Translation: CASSLGGDSSNTGELFF.

V usage is TRBV28 and J usage is TRBJ2-6; D uncertain. Germline V gene lookup returns CDR1 MDHEN and CDR2 SYDVKM. The CDR3 is 16 residues long. Trimming removed 3 bases at V and 4 bases at J, with 13 bases between. The CDR3 DNA reads as TGTGCCAGCAGTTTCGTTCCCGCGGAAGGGGCCAACGTCCTGACTTTC. This translates into CASSFVPAEGANVLTF. Together with reference TRBV28 and TRBJ2-6, the CDR3 gives the full variable domain: DVKVTQSSRYLVKRTGEKVFLECVQDMDHENMFWYRQDPGLGLRLIYFSYDVKMKEKGDIPEGYSVSREKKERFSLILESASTNQTSMYLCASSFVPAEGANVLTFGAGSRLTVL.

This clone appeared a few times. V is TRBV6-1 and J is TRBJ2-7; D is undetermined. CDR1 and CDR2 (germline): MNHNS, SASEGT. The CDR3 is 14 residues long. The V gene lost 6 bases and the J gene lost 2 bases, with 14 bases spanning the gap. In DNA form, the CDR3 reads TGTGCCAGCAGGAGTCATTCATTAACCTACGAGCAGTACTTC. Protein product: CASRSHSLTYEQYF.

This clone has more than one count but fewer than ten. The CDR3 here is CASSSRSSGRFSYEQYF. CDR3 in DNA: TGTGCCAGCAGCTCGAGGTCTAGCGGGAGGTTCTCCTACGAGCAGTACTTC. The V gene is TRBV7-2, the J gene TRBJ2-7, with TRBD2 matching over 11 bases. CDR1 is SGHTA, CDR2 FQGNSA, per germline. V lost 4 bases and J lost 0; bases outside the gene matches: 8. The CDR3 extends over 17 amino acids.

Points on this clone: Within the sample, other DNA sequences also encode this same CDR3. The chain uses TRBV10-1 and TRBJ1-4, with 10 bases lining up with TRBD1. The CDR3 covers 14 residues. The germline CDR1 and CDR2 sequences are WNHNN and SYGVQD (reference sequence). V gave up 2 bases and J gave up 8 bases; unmatched junction bases: 2. The CDR3: CASSEGTGDEKLFF. CDR3 DNA sequence: TGCGCCAGCAGTGAGGGGACAGGGGACGAAAAACTGTTTTTT.

The CDR3 loop reads CASSYLRTSVYEQYF. CDR3 DNA: TGTGCCAGCAGCTATTTGAGAACTAGCGTATACGAGCAGTACTTC. This chain uses TRBV5-8 with TRBJ2-7; TRBD2 agrees at 7 bases. J gave up 4 bases and V 3 bases, and 10 bases lay outside the gene matches. Per germline, CDR1 SGHTS and CDR2 YDEGEE. The CDR3 runs 15 residues.

This clone was detected only a few times. The chain combines TRBV7-6 with TRBJ2-2, with D perhaps TRBD2 (5 bases). From germline, CDR1 is SGHVS and CDR2 FNYEAQ. V was shortened by 2 bases and J by 5 bases, with 9 bases between the two germline ends. The CDR3 is 14 residues long. CDR3 residues: CASSLSEGTGELFF. The CDR3 region has the DNA TGTGCCAGCAGCTTATCTGAGGGTACCGGGGAGCTGTTTTTT.

The sample holds a few counts of this clone. This chain uses TRBV18 with TRBJ2-7; D unresolved. CDR1 is KGHSH, CDR2 LQKENI, per germline. The germline V and J ends were trimmed by 2 bases and 2 bases, with 10 bases remaining between them. The CDR3 consists of 14 residues. The CDR3: CASSPGLEAYEQYF. In nucleotides, the CDR3 is TGTGCCAGCTCACCAGGTCTAGAGGCCTACGAGCAGTACTTC.

The chain employs TRBV6-4 and TRBJ1-2; the D is unclear. Trimming pared 3 bases from V and 0 bases from J, leaving 2 bases between. The germline V gene encodes CDR1 MRHNA and CDR2 SNTAGT. There are 12 residues in the CDR3. DNA for the CDR3: TGTGCCAGCAGTGATACTAACTATGGCTACACCTTC. It encodes CASSDTNYGYTF.